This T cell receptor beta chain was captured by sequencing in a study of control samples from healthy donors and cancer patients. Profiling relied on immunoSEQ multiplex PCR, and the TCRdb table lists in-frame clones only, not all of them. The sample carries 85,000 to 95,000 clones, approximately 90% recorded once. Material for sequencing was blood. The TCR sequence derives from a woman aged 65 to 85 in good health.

CDR3 sequence (DNA): TGCGCCAGCAGCTTGACTAGCGGGAGTAACGAGCAGTACTTC. Translation gives CASSLTSGSNEQYF. The V gene is TRBV5-1, the J gene TRBJ2-7, with 11 bases identical to TRBD2. CDR3 size: 14 residues. From germline, CDR1 is SGHRS and CDR2 YFSETQ. V shed 1 base, J shed 5 bases, and the junction held 2 bases outside the gene matches.